The 17 T cell receptor beta chains presented below share a single source sample, sequenced in a study of shared clonotypes between healthy human individuals. Data came from immunoSEQ multiplex PCR; TCRdb stores just in-frame clones and leaves some out. The sample comprises 550,000 to 800,000 clones, about nine tenths of which are singletons, and roughly 36% rests with the top ten. Source material: memory CD8+ T cells from PBMCs. Subset given: CD45RO+ cells pooled with CCR7-negative TemRA cells. These receptors originate from a man younger than 30 in good health. Some clones in this sample may be carry-over from other donors' samples.

The CDR3 region is CAWSDSFRGSYEQYF. DNA for the CDR3: TGTGCCTGGAGTGACTCCTTCCGGGGCTCCTACGAGCAGTACTTC. The chain joins TRBV30 to TRBJ2-7, with D perhaps TRBD2 (5 bases). Germline V lookup: CDR1 GTSNPN, CDR2 SVGIG (reference sequence). CDR3 length: 15 amino acids. V lost 1 base, J lost 0 bases, and 13 bases lay in between.

This sequence joins TRBV6-5 and TRBJ1-1; D is uncertain. Trimming cost V 8 bases and J 5 bases, with 12 bases left between them. The CDR3 has 12 amino acids. Germline V gene sequence: CDR1 MNHEY, CDR2 SVGAGI. CDR3 DNA: TGTGCCAGCGGGAAAATAAAAACTGAAGCTTTCTTT. Protein: CASGKIKTEAFF.

This clone was observed a single time. CDR3 sequence reads: CASTKTGISTDTQYF. The DNA for the CDR3 is TGTGCCAGCACGAAGACAGGGATCTCCACAGATACGCAGTATTTT. The chain employs TRBV7-2 and TRBJ2-3; 7 bases match TRBD1. Germline lookup yields CDR1 SGHTA and CDR2 FQGNSA. Losses at the gene ends were 7 bases for V and 2 bases for J; bases not matched to a gene: 9. The CDR3 totals 15 residues.

This chain uses TRBV25-1 with TRBJ2-2; D gene unclear. The CDR3 runs to 16 residues. Germline assignment: CDR1 MGHDK and CDR2 SYGVNS. V lost 4 bases to trimming and J lost 1 base, with 13 bases between them. The CDR3 DNA reads as TGTGCCAGCAGTGCTTGGCAGACGGAGAACACCGGGGAGCTGTTTTTT. Translating gives CASSAWQTENTGELFF.

The V gene is TRBV7-8, the J gene TRBJ2-2, with D perhaps TRBD1 (5 bases). V was cut by 5 bases and J by 4 bases, with 17 bases left in between. This CDR3 has 16 residues. CDR1 is SGHVS, CDR2 FQNEAQ, per germline. The CDR3 loop is CASSPFTGRATGELFF. The CDR3 DNA follows: TGTGCCAGCAGCCCCTTTACAGGAAGGGCCACCGGGGAGCTGTTTTTT.

The chain joins TRBV4-3 to TRBJ2-1; no definite D call. With 0 bases removed from V and 3 bases from J, the gap between germline ends came to 12 bases. The CDR3 is 16 amino acids. The germline V gene has CDR1 LGHNA and CDR2 YSLEER. The CDR3: CASSQEGRKYYNEQFF. As DNA, the CDR3 is TGCGCCAGCAGCCAAGAAGGAAGAAAGTACTACAATGAGCAGTTCTTC.

This clone was detected only once. The J gene is TRBJ2-7, the V gene TRBV5-5; D is undetermined. Trimming stripped 0 bases from V and 2 bases from J, with 12 bases between. The CDR3 runs 15 residues. Germline V gives CDR1 SGHKS, CDR2 YYEKEE (reference sequence). Here the CDR3 reads CASSLEGSPTYEQYF. The CDR3 nucleotides are TGTGCCAGCAGCTTGGAGGGCAGCCCTACCTACGAGCAGTACTTC.

V usage is TRBV27 and J usage is TRBJ2-4; D tentatively fits TRBD1 or TRBD2 (5 bases each). CDR3 length: 16 amino acids. V lost 5 bases, J lost 8 bases, and 22 bases lay in between. Per germline, CDR1 MNHEY and CDR2 SMNVEV (reference sequence). The DNA of the CDR3 is TGTGCCAGCAGTCGGGATTATTTCAGGGCAAAGGACATTCAGTACTTC. It encodes CASSRDYFRAKDIQYF.

This chain links TRBV11-2 with TRBJ1-3; TRBD1 might be the D (5 bases). The germline V and J ends were trimmed by 7 bases and 2 bases, with 12 bases remaining between them. Germline-derived CDR1 and CDR2 are SGHAT and FQNNGV. The CDR3 has 14 amino acids. The CDR3 DNA reads as TGTGCCAGCACCTGGGGGGGACCTGGAAACACCATATATTTT. It yields the protein CASTWGGPGNTIYF.

J is TRBJ2-2 and V is TRBV5-1, with D perhaps being TRBD1 or TRBD2 (5 bases each). Trimming stripped 2 bases from V and 3 bases from J, with 11 bases between. This CDR3 has 15 residues. Germline V gene sequence: CDR1 SGHRS, CDR2 YFSETQ. Here the CDR3 reads CASSFGAWDTGELFF. The DNA for the CDR3 is TGCGCCAGCAGCTTCGGGGCGTGGGACACCGGGGAGCTGTTTTTT.

The chain employs TRBV9 and TRBJ2-7; 9 bases are a match to TRBD1. This CDR3 is built from 13 residues. Germline lookup yields CDR1 SGDLS and CDR2 YYNGEE. The J segment lost 5 bases and the V segment lost 0 bases, leaving 0 bases of the junction unmatched. The CDR3 sequence: CASSVGTGDEQYF. The CDR3 DNA reads as TGTGCCAGCAGCGTAGGGACAGGGGACGAGCAGTACTTC.

The rearrangement uses TRBV27 and TRBJ2-7; perhaps TRBD2 as D (5 bases). V lost 6 bases and J 0 bases, leaving 12 bases between the germline ends. CDR1 is MNHEY and CDR2 is SMNVEV in the germline V gene (reference sequence). The CDR3 is made up of 14 amino acids. This CDR3 reads CASRQRASSYEQYF. DNA for the CDR3: TGTGCCAGCAGACAGAGGGCCAGCTCCTACGAGCAGTACTTC.

The chain carries TRBV5-4 and TRBJ1-2; TRBD1 matches 9 bases. V lost 3 bases to trimming and J lost 1 base; unmatched junction nucleotides: 7. Per the germline V gene, CDR1 is SGHNT and CDR2 is YYREEE (reference sequence). CDR3 size: 16 residues. CDR3 nucleotide sequence: TGTGCCAGCAGCTGGGGGAAGGGACAGGGTAACTATGGCTACACCTTC. This codes for CASSWGKGQGNYGYTF.

The J gene is TRBJ1-2, the V gene TRBV29-1, with 9 nucleotides matching TRBD1. The CDR3 contains 11 residues. The J segment lost 8 bases and the V segment lost 3 bases, leaving 1 base of the junction unmatched. CDR1 is SQVTM and CDR2 is ANQGSEA in the germline V gene. The CDR3 is CSVDDRGGYTF. Here the CDR3 DNA reads TGCAGCGTTGATGACAGGGGGGGCTACACCTTC. The full variable domain, rest sourced from reference TRBV29-1 and TRBJ1-2, is SAVISQKPSRDICQRGTSLTIQCQVDSQVTMMFWYRQQPGQSLTLIATANQGSEATYESGFVIDKFPISRPNLTFSTLTVSNMSPEDSSIYLCSVDDRGGYTFGSGTRLTVV.

The chain employs TRBV7-8 and TRBJ1-6; weak D call: TRBD1 (6 bases). CDR1 and CDR2 (germline): SGHVS, FQNEAQ. With 5 bases removed from V and 7 bases from J, the gap between germline ends came to 18 bases. There are 16 residues in the CDR3. The CDR3 sequence: CASSHPGEGRNSPLHF. The CDR3 DNA sequence: TGTGCCAGCAGCCACCCAGGGGAGGGGAGGAATTCACCCCTCCACTTT.

The chain uses TRBV6-5 and TRBJ2-1, with TRBD1 matching 11 bases. This CDR3 has 15 amino acids. Germline CDR1 MNHEY, CDR2 SVGAGI. The junction had 6 bases not matched to a gene; V was cut back by 6 bases and J by 5 bases. The CDR3 loop reads CASSRRDRGDNEQFF. As DNA, the CDR3 is TGTGCCAGCAGCCGACGGGACAGGGGGGACAATGAGCAGTTCTTC.

This rearrangement joins TRBV25-1 to TRBJ2-7; TRBD1 agrees at 10 bases. The CDR3 is 16 amino acids. Losses at the gene ends were 8 bases for V and 2 bases for J; bases not matched to a gene: 12. Germline loops: CDR1 MGHDK, CDR2 SYGVNS. CDR3 DNA: TGTGCCAGCGCAGCCGGGACAGGGGTTATTCCCTACGAGCAGTACTTC. Protein: CASAAGTGVIPYEQYF.